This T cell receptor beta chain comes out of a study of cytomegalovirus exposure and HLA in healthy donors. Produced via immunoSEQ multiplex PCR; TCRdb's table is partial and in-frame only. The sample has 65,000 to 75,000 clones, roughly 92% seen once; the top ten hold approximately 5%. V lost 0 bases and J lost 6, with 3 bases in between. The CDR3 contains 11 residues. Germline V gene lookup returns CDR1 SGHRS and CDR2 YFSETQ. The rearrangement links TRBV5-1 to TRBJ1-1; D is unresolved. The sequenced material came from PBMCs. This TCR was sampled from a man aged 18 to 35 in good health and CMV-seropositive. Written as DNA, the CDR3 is TGCGCCAGCAGCTTGGGCGCTGAAGCTTTCTTT. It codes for CASSLGAEAFF.